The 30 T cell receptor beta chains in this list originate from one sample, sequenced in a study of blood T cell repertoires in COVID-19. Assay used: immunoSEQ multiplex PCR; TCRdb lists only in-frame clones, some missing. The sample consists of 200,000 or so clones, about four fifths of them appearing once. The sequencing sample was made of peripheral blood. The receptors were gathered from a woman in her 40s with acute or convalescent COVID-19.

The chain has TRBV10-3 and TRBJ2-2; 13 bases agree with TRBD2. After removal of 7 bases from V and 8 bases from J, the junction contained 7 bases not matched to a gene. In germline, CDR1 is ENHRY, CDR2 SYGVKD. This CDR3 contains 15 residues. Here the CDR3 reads CAITELAGGKGELFF. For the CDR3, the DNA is TGTGCCATCACTGAACTAGCGGGAGGGAAAGGGGAGCTGTTTTTT.

CDR3 sequence: CASSEEGASTDTQYF. For the CDR3, the DNA is TGTGCCAGCAGTGAGGAGGGAGCTAGCACAGATACGCAGTATTTT. The rearrangement links TRBV6-4 to TRBJ2-3; a possible D gene is TRBD2 (6 bases). The CDR3 sequence is 15 residues long. Looked up from germline, CDR1 is MRHNA and CDR2 is SNTAGT. Trimming took 3 bases from V and 0 from J, leaving 10 bases between them.

The CDR3 spells CASSTIGTGYGYTF. DNA for the CDR3: TGTGCCAGTAGTACAATCGGGACAGGGTATGGCTACACCTTC. The chain joins TRBV19 to TRBJ1-2, with 9 positions matching TRBD1. Per the germline V gene, CDR1 is LNHDA and CDR2 is SQIVND (reference sequence). CDR3 length: 14 amino acids. V shed 4 bases and J 5 bases; nucleotides not matched to a gene: 5.

Here the CDR3 DNA reads TGTGCCAGCCTCGTTCATCTTACCGGGACTAGCGGGGGGCCGCTGTACGAGCAGTACTTC. Translating gives CASLVHLTGTSGGPLYEQYF. V gene TRBV6-4 combines with J gene TRBJ2-7; 15 bases align to TRBD2. The CDR3 length is 20 residues. CDR1 and CDR2 (germline): MRHNA, SNTAGT. V was pared by 8 bases and J by 4 bases, with 21 bases of the junction left unmatched.

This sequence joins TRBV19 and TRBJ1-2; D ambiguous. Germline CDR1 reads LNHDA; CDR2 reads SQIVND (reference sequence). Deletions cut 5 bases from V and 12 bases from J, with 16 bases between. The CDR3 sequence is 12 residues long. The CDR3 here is CASSPPLAGHTF. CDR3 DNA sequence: TGTGCCAGTAGTCCCCCTTTGGCGGGCCACACCTTC. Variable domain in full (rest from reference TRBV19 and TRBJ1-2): DGGITQSPKYLFRKEGQNVTLSCEQNLNHDAMYWYRQDPGQGLRLIYYSQIVNDFQKGDIAEGYSVSREKKESFPLTVTSAQKNPTAFYLCASSPPLAGHTFGSGTRLTVV.

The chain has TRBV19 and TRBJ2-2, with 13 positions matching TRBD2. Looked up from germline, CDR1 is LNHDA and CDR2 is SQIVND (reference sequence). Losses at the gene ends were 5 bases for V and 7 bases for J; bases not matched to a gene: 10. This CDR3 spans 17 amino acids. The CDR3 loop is CASSSRTSGGPGGELFF. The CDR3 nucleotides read TGTGCCAGTAGTTCCCGGACTAGCGGGGGCCCCGGCGGGGAGCTGTTTTTT.

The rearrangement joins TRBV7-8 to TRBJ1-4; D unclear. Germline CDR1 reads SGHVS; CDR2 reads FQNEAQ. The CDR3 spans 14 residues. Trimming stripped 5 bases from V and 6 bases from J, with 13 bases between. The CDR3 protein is CASSPREIYEKLFF. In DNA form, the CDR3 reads TGTGCCAGCAGCCCCCGGGAGATATATGAAAAACTGTTTTTT.

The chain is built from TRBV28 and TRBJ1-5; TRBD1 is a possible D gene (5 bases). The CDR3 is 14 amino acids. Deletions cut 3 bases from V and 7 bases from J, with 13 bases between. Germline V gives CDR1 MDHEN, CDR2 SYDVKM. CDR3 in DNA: TGTGCCAGCAGTTTCCTCGGGGGTAGCCAGCCCCAGCATTTT. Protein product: CASSFLGGSQPQHF.

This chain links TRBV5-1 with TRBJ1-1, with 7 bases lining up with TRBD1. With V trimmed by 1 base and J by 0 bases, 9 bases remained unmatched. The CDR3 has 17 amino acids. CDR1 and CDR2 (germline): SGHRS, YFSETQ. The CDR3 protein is CASSLYRQGFMNTEAFF. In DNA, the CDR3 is TGCGCCAGCAGCTTGTATAGACAGGGATTCATGAACACTGAAGCTTTCTTT.

The CDR3 reads CASSESAGEHSPLHF. The CDR3 bases are TGTGCCAGCAGTGAATCGGCAGGGGAGCATTCACCCCTCCACTTT. The J gene is TRBJ1-6, the V gene TRBV6-1; D is possibly TRBD1 (6 bases). The CDR3 consists of 15 residues. Germline lookup yields CDR1 MNHNS and CDR2 SASEGT. Deletions cut 2 bases from V and 8 bases from J, with 13 bases between.

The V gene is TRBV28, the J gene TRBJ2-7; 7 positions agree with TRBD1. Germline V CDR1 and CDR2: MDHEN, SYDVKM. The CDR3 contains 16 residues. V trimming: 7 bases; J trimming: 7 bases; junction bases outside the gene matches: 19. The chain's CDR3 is CASKSPKGAHPLEQYF. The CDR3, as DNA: TGTGCCAGCAAGAGTCCAAAGGGGGCTCATCCCCTAGAGCAGTACTTC.

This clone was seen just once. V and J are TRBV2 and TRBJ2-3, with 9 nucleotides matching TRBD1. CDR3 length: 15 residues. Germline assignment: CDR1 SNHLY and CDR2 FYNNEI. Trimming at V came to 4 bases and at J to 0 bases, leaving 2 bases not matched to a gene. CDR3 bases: TGTGCCAGCAGTGGACAGGGGGGTAGCACAGATACGCAGTATTTT. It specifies CASSGQGGSTDTQYF.

DNA for the CDR3: TGTGCCAGCAGTGCACAGAACACCGGGGAGCTGTTTTTT. Translated: CASSAQNTGELFF. The chain carries TRBV28 and TRBJ2-2; D not certain. Between the trimmed V and J ends, which lost 5 bases and 1 base, there was a span of 5 bases. CDR3 length equals 13 residues. The germline CDR1 and CDR2 sequences are MDHEN and SYDVKM.

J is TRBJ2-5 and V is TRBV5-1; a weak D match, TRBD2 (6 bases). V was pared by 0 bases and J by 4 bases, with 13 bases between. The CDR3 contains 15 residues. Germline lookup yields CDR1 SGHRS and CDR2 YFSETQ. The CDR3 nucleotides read TGCGCCAGCAGCTTGGGCGCTAGCGTCGGAGAGACCCAGTACTTC. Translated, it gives CASSLGASVGETQYF.

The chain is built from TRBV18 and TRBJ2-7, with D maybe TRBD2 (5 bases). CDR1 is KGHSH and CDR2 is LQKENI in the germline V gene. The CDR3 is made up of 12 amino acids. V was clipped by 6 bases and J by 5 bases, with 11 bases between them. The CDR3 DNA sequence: TGTGCCAGCTCGCAAGGACTTCACGAGCAGTACTTC. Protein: CASSQGLHEQYF.

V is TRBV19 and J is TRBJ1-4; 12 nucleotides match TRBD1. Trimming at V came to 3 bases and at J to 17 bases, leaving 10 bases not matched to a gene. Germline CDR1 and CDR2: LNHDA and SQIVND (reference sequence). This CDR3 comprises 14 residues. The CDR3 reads CASSMDRGTGGKFF. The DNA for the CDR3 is TGTGCCAGTAGTATGGACCGCGGGACAGGGGGCAAATTTTTT.

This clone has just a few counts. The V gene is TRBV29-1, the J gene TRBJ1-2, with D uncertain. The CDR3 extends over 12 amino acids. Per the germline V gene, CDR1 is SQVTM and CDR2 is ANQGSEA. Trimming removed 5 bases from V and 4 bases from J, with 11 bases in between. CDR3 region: CSVRTSFYGYTF. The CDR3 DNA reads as TGCAGCGTTAGGACTTCCTTCTATGGCTACACCTTC.

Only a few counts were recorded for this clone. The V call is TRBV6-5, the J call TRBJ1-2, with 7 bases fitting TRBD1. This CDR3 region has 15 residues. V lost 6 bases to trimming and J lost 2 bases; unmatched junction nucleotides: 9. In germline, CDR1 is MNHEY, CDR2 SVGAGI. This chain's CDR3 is CASRRPGTANYGYTF. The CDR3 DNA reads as TGTGCCAGCAGACGACCCGGGACAGCCAACTATGGCTACACCTTC.

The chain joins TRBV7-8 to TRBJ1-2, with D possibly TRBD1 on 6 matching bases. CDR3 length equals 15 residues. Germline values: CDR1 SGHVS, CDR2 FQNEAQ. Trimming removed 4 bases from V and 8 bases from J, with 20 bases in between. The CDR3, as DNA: TGTGCCAGCAGCTCCTCTGACCACAGGGCGGAGGGCTACACCTTC. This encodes CASSSSDHRAEGYTF.

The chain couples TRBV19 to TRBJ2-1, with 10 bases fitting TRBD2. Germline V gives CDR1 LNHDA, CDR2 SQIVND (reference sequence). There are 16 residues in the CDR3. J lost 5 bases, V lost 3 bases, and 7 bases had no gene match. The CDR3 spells CASSISQREGDNEQFF. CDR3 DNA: TGTGCCAGTAGTATCAGCCAGCGGGAGGGTGACAATGAGCAGTTCTTC.

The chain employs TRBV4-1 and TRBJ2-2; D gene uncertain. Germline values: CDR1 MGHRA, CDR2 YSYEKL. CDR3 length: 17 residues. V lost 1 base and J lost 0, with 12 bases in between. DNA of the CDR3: TGCGCCAGCAGCCAAGGTGGCGGTTACGCGAACACCGGGGAGCTGTTTTTT. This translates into CASSQGGGYANTGELFF.

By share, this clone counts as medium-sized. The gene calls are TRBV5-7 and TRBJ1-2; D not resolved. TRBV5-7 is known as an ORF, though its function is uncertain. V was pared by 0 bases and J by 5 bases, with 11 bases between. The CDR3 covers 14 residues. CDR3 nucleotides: TGTGCCAGCAGCTTGGATTCGGCGGATTATGGCTACACCTTC. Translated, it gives CASSLDSADYGYTF.

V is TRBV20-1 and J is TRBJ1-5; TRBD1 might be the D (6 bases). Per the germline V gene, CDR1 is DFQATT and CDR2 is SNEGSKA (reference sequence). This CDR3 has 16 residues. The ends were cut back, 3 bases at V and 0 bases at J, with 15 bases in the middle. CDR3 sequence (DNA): TGCAGTGCTAGTTCCGGACAGTCAAATAGCAATCAGCCCCAGCATTTT. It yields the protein CSASSGQSNSNQPQHF.

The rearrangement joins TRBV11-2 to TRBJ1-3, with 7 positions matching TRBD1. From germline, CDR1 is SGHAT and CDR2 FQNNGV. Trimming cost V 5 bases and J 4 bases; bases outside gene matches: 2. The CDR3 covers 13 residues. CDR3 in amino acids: CASSEQGGNTIYF. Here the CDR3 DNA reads TGTGCCAGCAGCGAACAGGGGGGAAACACCATATATTTT.

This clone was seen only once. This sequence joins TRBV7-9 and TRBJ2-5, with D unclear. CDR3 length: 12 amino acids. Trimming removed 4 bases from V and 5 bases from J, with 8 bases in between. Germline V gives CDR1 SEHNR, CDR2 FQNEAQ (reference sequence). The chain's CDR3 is CASSSSIETQYF. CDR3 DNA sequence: TGTGCCAGCAGCTCGTCTATCGAGACCCAGTACTTC. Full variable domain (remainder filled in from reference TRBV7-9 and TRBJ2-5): DTGVSQNPRHKITKRGQNVTFRCDPISEHNRLYWYRQTLGQGPEFLTYFQNEAQLEKSRLLSDRFSAERPKGSFSTLEIQRTEQGDSAMYLCASSSSIETQYFGPGTRLLVL.

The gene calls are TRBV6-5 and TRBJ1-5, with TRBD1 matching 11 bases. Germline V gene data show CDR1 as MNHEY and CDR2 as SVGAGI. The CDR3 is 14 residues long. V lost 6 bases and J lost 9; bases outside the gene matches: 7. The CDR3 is CASRSGTGGTPQHF. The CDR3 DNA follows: TGTGCCAGCAGGTCCGGGACAGGGGGGACGCCCCAGCATTTT.

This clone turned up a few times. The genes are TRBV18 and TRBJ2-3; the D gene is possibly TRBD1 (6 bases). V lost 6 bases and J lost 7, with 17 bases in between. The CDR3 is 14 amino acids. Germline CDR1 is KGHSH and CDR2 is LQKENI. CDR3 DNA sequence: TGTGCCAGCTCCGGACAGCTCGGGTCGAATACGCAGTATTTT. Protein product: CASSGQLGSNTQYF.

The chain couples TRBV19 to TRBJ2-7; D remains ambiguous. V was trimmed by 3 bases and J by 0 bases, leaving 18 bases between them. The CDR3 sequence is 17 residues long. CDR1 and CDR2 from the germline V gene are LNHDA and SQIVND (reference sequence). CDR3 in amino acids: CASSIPLPVGVSYEQYF. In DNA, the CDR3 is TGTGCCAGTAGTATCCCCCTCCCGGTAGGAGTCTCCTACGAGCAGTACTTC.

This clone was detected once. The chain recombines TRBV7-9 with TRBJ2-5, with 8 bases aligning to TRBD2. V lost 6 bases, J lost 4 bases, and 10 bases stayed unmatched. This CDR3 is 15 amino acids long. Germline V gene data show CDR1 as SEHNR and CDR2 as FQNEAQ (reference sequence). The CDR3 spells CASRKKAGARETQYF. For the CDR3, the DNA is TGTGCCAGCAGAAAGAAAGCGGGAGCTCGAGAGACCCAGTACTTC.

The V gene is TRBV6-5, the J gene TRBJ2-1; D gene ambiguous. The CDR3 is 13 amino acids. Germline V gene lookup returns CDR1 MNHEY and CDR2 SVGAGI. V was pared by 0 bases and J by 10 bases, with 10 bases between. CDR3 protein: CASSYSPGWEQFF. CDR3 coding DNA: TGTGCCAGCAGTTACTCACCGGGTTGGGAGCAGTTCTTC.